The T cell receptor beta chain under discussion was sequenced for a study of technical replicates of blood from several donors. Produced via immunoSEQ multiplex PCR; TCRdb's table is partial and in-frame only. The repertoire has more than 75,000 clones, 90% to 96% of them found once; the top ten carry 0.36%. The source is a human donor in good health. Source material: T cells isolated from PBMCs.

This CDR3 reads CASSLGTNSNQPQHF. CDR3 coding DNA: TGTGCCAGCAGCTTAGGGACAAATAGTAATCAGCCCCAGCATTTT. V is TRBV7-9 and J is TRBJ1-5, with a weak D call TRBD1 (5 bases). This CDR3 is 15 amino acids long. Germline V CDR1 and CDR2: SEHNR, FQNEAQ (reference sequence). Trimming took 1 base from V and 4 from J, leaving 11 bases between them. Looking up the rest from reference TRBV7-9 and TRBJ1-5 gives the full variable domain: DTGVSQNPRHKITKRGQNVTFRCDPISEHNRLYWYRQTLGQGPEFLTYFQNEAQLEKSRLLSDRFSAERPKGSFSTLEIQRTEQGDSAMYLCASSLGTNSNQPQHFGDGTRLSIL.